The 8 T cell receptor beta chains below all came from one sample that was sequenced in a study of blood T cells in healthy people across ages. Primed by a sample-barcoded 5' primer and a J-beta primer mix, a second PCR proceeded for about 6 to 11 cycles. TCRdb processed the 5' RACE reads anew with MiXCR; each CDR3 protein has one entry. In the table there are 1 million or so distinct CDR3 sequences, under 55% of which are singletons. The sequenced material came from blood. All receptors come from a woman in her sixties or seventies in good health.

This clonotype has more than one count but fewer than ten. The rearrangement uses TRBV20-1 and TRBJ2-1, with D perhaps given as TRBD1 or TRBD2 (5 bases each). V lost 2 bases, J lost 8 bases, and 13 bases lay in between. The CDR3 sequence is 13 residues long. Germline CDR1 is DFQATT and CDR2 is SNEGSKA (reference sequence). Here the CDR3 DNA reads TGCAGTGCTAGATGGGGACCGCTGGATGAGCAGTTCTTC. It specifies CSARWGPLDEQFF.

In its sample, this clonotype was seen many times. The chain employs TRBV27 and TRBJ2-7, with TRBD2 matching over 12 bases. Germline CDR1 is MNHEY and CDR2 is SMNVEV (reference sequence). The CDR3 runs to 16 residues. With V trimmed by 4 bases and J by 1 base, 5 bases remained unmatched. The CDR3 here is CASSSMTSGRSYEQYF. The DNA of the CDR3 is TGTGCCAGCAGTTCGATGACTAGCGGGAGATCCTACGAGCAGTACTTC.

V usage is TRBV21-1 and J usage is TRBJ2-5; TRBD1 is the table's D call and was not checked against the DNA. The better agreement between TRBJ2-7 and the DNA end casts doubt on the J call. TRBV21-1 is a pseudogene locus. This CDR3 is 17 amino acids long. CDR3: CASSNQNGQGVLYEQYF. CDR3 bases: TGTGCCAGCAGCAATCAAAATGGACAGGGGGTACTCTACGAGCAGTACTTC.

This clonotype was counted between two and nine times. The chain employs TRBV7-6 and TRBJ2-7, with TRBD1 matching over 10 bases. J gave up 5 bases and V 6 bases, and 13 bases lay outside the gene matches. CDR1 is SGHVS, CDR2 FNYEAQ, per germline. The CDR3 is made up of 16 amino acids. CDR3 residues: CASSSLRTGGGHEQYF. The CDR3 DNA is TGTGCCAGCAGTTCCCTCCGGACAGGGGGTGGCCACGAGCAGTACTTC. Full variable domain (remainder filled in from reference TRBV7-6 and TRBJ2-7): GAGVSQSPRYKVTKRGQDVALRCDPISGHVSLYWYRQALGQGPEFLTYFNYEAQQDKSGLPNDRFSAERPEGSISTLTIQRTEQRDSAMYRCASSSLRTGGGHEQYFGPGTRLTVT.

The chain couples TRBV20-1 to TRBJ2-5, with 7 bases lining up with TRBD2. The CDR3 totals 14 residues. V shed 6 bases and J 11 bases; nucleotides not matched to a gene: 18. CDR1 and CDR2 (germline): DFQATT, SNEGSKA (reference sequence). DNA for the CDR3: TGCAGTGCCCCCGGCGGGAGAAATATCTACAAGCAGTACTTC. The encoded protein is CSAPGGRNIYKQYF.

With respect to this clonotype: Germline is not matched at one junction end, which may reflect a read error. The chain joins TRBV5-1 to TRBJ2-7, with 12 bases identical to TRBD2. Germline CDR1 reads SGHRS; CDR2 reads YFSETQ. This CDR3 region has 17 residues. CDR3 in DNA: TGCGCCTGCAGCTTGTCTAGGACTAGCGGGGAAACCTACGAGCAGTACTTC. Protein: CACSLSRTSGETYEQYF.

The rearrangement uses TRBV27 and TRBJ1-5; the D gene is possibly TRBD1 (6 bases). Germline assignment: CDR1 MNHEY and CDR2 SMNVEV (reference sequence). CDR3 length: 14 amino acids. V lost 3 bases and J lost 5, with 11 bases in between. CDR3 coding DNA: TGTGCCAGCAGTTTTTCCAGGGGTTATCAGCCCCAGCATTTT. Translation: CASSFSRGYQPQHF.

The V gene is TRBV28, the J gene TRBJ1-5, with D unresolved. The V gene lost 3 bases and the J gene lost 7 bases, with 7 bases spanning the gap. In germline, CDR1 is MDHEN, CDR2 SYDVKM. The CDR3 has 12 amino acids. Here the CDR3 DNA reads TGTGCCAGCAGTTTGTTCCGGCAGCCCCAGCATTTT. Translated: CASSLFRQPQHF.